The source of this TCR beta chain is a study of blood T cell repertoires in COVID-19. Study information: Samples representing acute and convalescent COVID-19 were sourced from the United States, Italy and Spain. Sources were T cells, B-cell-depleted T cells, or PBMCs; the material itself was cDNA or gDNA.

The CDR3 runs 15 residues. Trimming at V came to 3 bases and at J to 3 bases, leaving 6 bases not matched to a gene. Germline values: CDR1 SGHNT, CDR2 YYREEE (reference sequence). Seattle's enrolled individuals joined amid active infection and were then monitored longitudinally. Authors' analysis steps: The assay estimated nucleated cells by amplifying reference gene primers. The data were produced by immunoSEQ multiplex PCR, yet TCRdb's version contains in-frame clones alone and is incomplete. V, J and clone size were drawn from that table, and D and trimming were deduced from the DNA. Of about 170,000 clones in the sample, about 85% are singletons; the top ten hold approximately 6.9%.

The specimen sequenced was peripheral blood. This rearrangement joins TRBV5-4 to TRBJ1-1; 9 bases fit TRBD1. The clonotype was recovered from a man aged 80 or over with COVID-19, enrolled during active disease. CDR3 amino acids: CASSWADRGDTEAFF. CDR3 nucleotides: TGTGCCAGCAGCTGGGCGGACAGGGGAGACACTGAAGCTTTCTTT. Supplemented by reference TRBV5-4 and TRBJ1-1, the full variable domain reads ETGVTQSPTHLIKTRGQQVTLRCSSQSGHNTVSWYQQALGQGPQFIFQYYREEENGRGNFPPRFSGLQFPNYSSELNVNALELDDSALYLCASSWADRGDTEAFFGQGTRLTVV.